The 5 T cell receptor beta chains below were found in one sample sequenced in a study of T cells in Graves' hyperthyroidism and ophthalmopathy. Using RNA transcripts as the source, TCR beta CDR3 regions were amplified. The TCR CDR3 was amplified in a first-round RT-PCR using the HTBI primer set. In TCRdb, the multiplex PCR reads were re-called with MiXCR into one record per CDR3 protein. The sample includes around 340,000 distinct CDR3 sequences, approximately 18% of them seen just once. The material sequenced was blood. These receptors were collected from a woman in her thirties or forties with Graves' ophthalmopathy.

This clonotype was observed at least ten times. CDR3 in amino acids: CASSEWTGVRNQPQHF. CDR3 nucleotide sequence: TGTGCCAGCAGTGAATGGACAGGGGTTAGAAATCAGCCCCAGCATTTT. The chain uses TRBV6-1 and TRBJ1-5; 9 positions agree with TRBD1. The length of the CDR3 is 16 residues. Trimming took 2 bases from V and 4 from J; bases not matched to a gene: 6. Germline CDR1 MNHNS, CDR2 SASEGT.

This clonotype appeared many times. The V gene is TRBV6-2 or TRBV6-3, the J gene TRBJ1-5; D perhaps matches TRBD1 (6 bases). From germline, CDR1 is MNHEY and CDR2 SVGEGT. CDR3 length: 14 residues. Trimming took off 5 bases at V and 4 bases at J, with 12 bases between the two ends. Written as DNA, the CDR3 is TGTGCCAGCAGTACCAGGGGAAGTAATCAGCCCCAGCATTTT. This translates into CASSTRGSNQPQHF.

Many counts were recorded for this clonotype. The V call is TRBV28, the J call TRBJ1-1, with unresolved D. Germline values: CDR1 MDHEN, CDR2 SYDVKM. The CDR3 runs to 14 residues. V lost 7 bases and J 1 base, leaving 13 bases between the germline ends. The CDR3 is CASTPVPRNTEAFF. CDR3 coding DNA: TGTGCCAGCACCCCGGTTCCGCGGAACACTGAAGCTTTCTTT.

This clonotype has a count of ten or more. The CDR3 bases are TGCGCCAGCAGTGGTTTTAGGGACAGGGGGTACGAGCAGTACTTC. Protein: CASSGFRDRGYEQYF. The V and J genes are TRBV5-1 and TRBJ2-7, with 11 bases identical to TRBD1. CDR3 length: 15 amino acids. Germline lookup yields CDR1 SGHRS and CDR2 YFSETQ. After removal of 5 bases from V and 4 bases from J, the junction contained 8 bases not matched to a gene. The whole variable domain, remainder taken from reference TRBV5-1 and TRBJ2-7, is KAGVTQTPRYLIKTRGQQVTLSCSPISGHRSVSWYQQTPGQGLQFLFEYFSETQRNKGNFPGRFSGRQFSNSRSEMNVSTLELGDSALYLCASSGFRDRGYEQYFGPGTRLTVT.

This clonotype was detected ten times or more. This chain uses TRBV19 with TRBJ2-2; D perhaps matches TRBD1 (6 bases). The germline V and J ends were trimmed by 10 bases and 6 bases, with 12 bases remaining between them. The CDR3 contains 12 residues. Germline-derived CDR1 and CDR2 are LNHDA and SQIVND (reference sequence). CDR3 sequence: CATNNRAGELFF. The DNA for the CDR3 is TGTGCCACCAACAACAGGGCCGGGGAGCTGTTTTTT.